A selection of T cell receptor beta chains follows, all from one sample in a study of identical twins. TCRdb re-derived calls from the 5' RACE reads in MiXCR, one entry per CDR3 protein. The sample contains 550,000 to 800,000 distinct CDR3 sequences, about 7% of which appear only once. The same data also contributed to another study, on yellow fever vaccine responses in identical twins.

Material: PBMCs. The receptors here all came from a woman aged 18-35 years in good health. Each CDR3 is given with its conserved first and last residue. The order of the fields is J gene, D gene, V gene, clone size, CDR3 protein, CDR3 DNA. A D gene is named only where the DNA matches it firmly. The listing skips clone size in some rows; elsewhere it reads once, few, many or a size class.

TRBJ2-1 | - | TRBV5-1 | few | CASSLWGVSHNEQFF | TGCGCCAGCAGCTTGTGGGGGGTCTCCCACAATGAGCAGTTCTTC
TRBJ1-6 | - | TRBV6-5 | many | CASSYSDRDNSPLHF | TGTGCCAGCAGTTACTCGGACAGAGATAATTCACCCCTCCACTTT
TRBJ2-5 | - | TRBV7-2 | - | CASSPPRGQGETQYF | TGTGCCAGCAGCCCTCCCCGGGGCCAGGGAGAGACCCAGTACTTC
TRBJ1-5 | - | TRBV28 | few | CASSPAGTSNQPQHF | TGTGCCAGCAGTCCTGCCGGAACCAGCAATCAGCCCCAGCATTTT
TRBJ2-1 | TRBD1 | TRBV11-2 | - | CASSYEWDRGYNEQFF | TGTGCCAGCAGCTACGAATGGGACAGGGGATACAATGAGCAGTTCTTC
TRBJ2-7 | - | TRBV3-1 | - | CASSQLNSYEQYF | TGTGCCAGCAGCCAGCTAAACTCTTACGAGCAGTACTTC
TRBJ2-3 | - | TRBV7-6 | many | CASSLQRGDTQYF | TGTGCCAGCAGCTTACAACGGGGAGATACGCAGTATTTT
TRBJ1-5 | - | TRBV2 | many | CASTGHDSNQPQHF | TGTGCCAGCACCGGGCACGATAGCAATCAGCCCCAGCATTTT
TRBJ2-3 | - | TRBV20-1 | few | CSARDPAEPGVDTQYF | TGCAGTGCTAGAGATCCGGCCGAGCCAGGGGTCGATACGCAGTATTTT
TRBJ2-7 | - | TRBV6-8 | few | CASSYSPGRVYEQYF | TGTGCCAGCAGTTACTCGCCGGGAAGAGTCTACGAGCAGTACTTC
TRBJ2-3 | - | TRBV10-3 | few | CAISEDTDTQYF | TGTGCCATCAGTGAAGACACAGATACGCAGTATTTT
TRBJ2-7 | - | TRBV7-9 | many | CASSFVSQTGLYEQYF | TGTGCCAGCAGCTTTGTAAGCCAAACAGGGCTCTACGAGCAGTACTTC
TRBJ2-3 | TRBD2 | TRBV11-2 | many | CASSLASGGPTDTQYF | TGTGCCAGCAGCTTGGCTAGCGGGGGGCCCACAGATACGCAGTATTTT
TRBJ2-6 | - | TRBV6-5 | many | CASSSTGANVLTF | TGTGCCAGCAGTTCCACTGGGGCCAACGTCCTGACTTTC
TRBJ2-2 | - | TRBV29-1 | - | CSVAVTGELFF | TGCAGCGTTGCCGTCACCGGGGAGCTGTTTTTT
TRBJ2-7 | TRBD2 | TRBV19 | - | CASSINLAGDFYEQYF | TGTGCCAGTAGTATTAATCTAGCGGGAGATTTCTACGAGCAGTACTTC
TRBJ1-1 | - | TRBV29-1 | many | CSVGKVGTEAFF | TGCAGCGTGGGGAAAGTGGGTACTGAAGCTTTCTTT
TRBJ2-1 | TRBD2 | TRBV28 | many | CASSLYLGTSSYNEQFF | TGTGCCAGCAGTTTATATCTGGGGACTAGCTCCTACAATGAGCAGTTCTTC
TRBJ2-2 | - | TRBV12-3/TRBV12-4 | many | CASSPRGEGTGELFF | TGTGCCAGCAGTCCCCGAGGGGAAGGGACCGGGGAGCTGTTTTTT
TRBJ2-5 | - | TRBV5-6 | many | CASSLSSRETQYF | TGTGCCAGCAGCTTATCTAGCCGGGAGACCCAGTACTTC
TRBJ2-5 | - | TRBV5-6 | many | CASSLGKGKETQYF | TGTGCCAGCAGCCTCGGCAAGGGAAAAGAGACCCAGTACTTC
TRBJ2-7 | TRBD1 | TRBV12-3/TRBV12-4 | - | CASSSGTGPHYEQYF | TGTGCCAGCAGTTCGGGGACAGGTCCCCATTACGAGCAGTACTTC
TRBJ2-7 | - | TRBV7-9 | - | CASSPFVQLEQYF | TGTGCCAGCAGCCCATTCGTTCAACTCGAGCAGTACTTC
TRBJ2-2 | TRBD1 | TRBV7-2 | - | CASSLAGSWTGNTGELFF | TGTGCCAGCAGCTTAGCCGGCTCTTGGACAGGGAACACCGGGGAGCTGTTTTTT
TRBJ2-1 | - | TRBV13 | few | CASSLSRDLYNEQFF | TGTGCCAGCAGCTTAAGTCGGGACCTTTACAATGAGCAGTTCTTC
TRBJ2-7 | TRBD2 | TRBV5-1 | - | CASSLDGGRTYEQYF | TGCGCCAGCAGCTTGGACGGCGGGAGGACCTACGAGCAGTACTTC
TRBJ2-2 | - | TRBV5-1 | many | CASSLYSPGRSNTGELFF | TGCGCCAGCAGCTTGTATAGTCCAGGGCGGTCGAACACCGGGGAGCTGTTTTTT
TRBJ2-1 | TRBD1 | TRBV20-1 | few | CSARDLGQGALNEQFF | TGCAGTGCTAGAGATCTCGGACAGGGGGCGCTCAATGAGCAGTTCTTC
TRBJ2-3 | - | TRBV7-9 | once | CASSLALGGVGTDTQYF | TGTGCCAGCAGCTTAGCCCTGGGGGGCGTTGGCACAGATACGCAGTATTTT
TRBJ2-5 | - | TRBV24-1 | many | CATSDGGSETQYF | TGTGCCACCAGTGATGGGGGCTCGGAGACCCAGTACTTC
TRBJ2-1 | - | TRBV9 | - | CASSAGAAELWNEQFF | TGTGCCAGCAGCGCGGGGGCTGCTGAGCTATGGAATGAGCAGTTCTTC
TRBJ2-1 | - | TRBV29-1 | few | CSVGLRGFPYNEQFF | TGCAGCGTTGGGCTCCGGGGGTTTCCGTACAATGAGCAGTTCTTC
TRBJ2-3 | - | TRBV7-8 | - | CASSPRASKSTDTQYF | TGTGCCAGCAGCCCCCGGGCTAGCAAAAGCACAGATACGCAGTATTTT
TRBJ2-5 | TRBD2 | TRBV5-1 | many | CASSMSGGPQETQYF | TGCGCCAGCAGCATGAGCGGGGGTCCCCAAGAGACCCAGTACTTC
TRBJ2-3 | TRBD1 | TRBV18 | few | CASSSRDRGSDTQYF | TGTGCCAGCTCAAGCCGGGACAGGGGATCAGATACGCAGTATTTT
TRBJ2-5 | TRBD2 | TRBV10-1 | many | CASSESSASGSQETQYF | TGCGCCAGCAGTGAGTCGTCGGCTAGCGGGAGCCAAGAGACCCAGTACTTC
TRBJ2-2 | TRBD1 | TRBV2 | many | CASSDRDRVGTGELFF | TGTGCCAGCAGTGACAGAGACAGGGTGGGCACCGGGGAGCTGTTTTTT
TRBJ2-5 | - | TRBV12-3/TRBV12-4 | many | CASSSGNQETQYF | TGTGCCAGCAGTTCAGGGAACCAAGAGACCCAGTACTTC
TRBJ2-7 | - | TRBV3-1 | - | CASSQGGFENEQYF | TGTGCCAGCAGCCAAGGGGGGTTTGAAAACGAGCAGTACTTC
TRBJ1-5 | TRBD1 | TRBV6-2/TRBV6-3 | many | CASSSTGGNQPQHF | TGTGCCAGCAGCTCGACAGGGGGGAATCAGCCCCAGCATTTT
TRBJ2-3 | - | TRBV20-1 | few | CSAGGGLSTDTQYF | TGCAGTGCGGGGGGGGGCCTTAGCACAGATACGCAGTATTTT
TRBJ1-1 | TRBD1 | TRBV20-1 | - | CSARPGQGVTEAFF | TGCAGTGCTAGGCCTGGACAGGGCGTCACTGAAGCTTTCTTT
TRBJ2-3 | - | TRBV28 | few | CASSLPQPRFILYRTDTQYF | TGTGCCAGCAGTTTACCCCAACCTAGATTCATACTCTATCGCACAGATACGCAGTATTTT
TRBJ2-7 | - | TRBV3-1 | - | CASSPGRMAYEQYF | TGTGCCAGCAGCCCGGGACGGATGGCCTACGAGCAGTACTTC
TRBJ2-3 | - | TRBV5-1 | few | CASSLSAYPDTQYF | TGCGCCAGCAGCTTGAGCGCTTACCCGGATACGCAGTATTTT
TRBJ1-1 | - | TRBV12-5 | few | CASGSPGLHEAFF | TGTGCTAGTGGCTCCCCCGGGCTCCATGAAGCTTTCTTT
TRBJ2-1 | TRBD1 | TRBV5-1 | few | CASSLRQGPSYNEQFF | TGCGCCAGCAGCCTGAGACAGGGGCCCTCCTACAATGAGCAGTTCTTC
TRBJ2-1 | TRBD2 | TRBV12-3/TRBV12-4 | many | CASSLGLAGLWGEQFF | TGTGCCAGCAGTTTGGGACTAGCGGGATTATGGGGAGAGCAGTTCTTC
TRBJ2-5 | TRBD1 | TRBV6-2/TRBV6-3 | - | CASSYDRDYQTQYF | TGTGCCAGCAGTTACGACAGGGATTATCAGACCCAGTACTTC
TRBJ2-5 | TRBD1 | TRBV18 | - | CASSLTQGLGETQYF | TGTGCCAGCTCACTCACACAGGGGTTGGGAGAGACCCAGTACTTC
TRBJ2-1 | TRBD2 | TRBV6-1 | few | CASSEAGTSVSEQFF | TGTGCCAGCAGTGAAGCCGGGACTAGCGTCAGTGAGCAGTTCTTC
TRBJ1-2 | - | TRBV12-3/TRBV12-4 | many | CASSIGGDYGYTF | TGTGCCAGCAGCATAGGGGGGGACTATGGCTACACCTTC
TRBJ2-7 | - | TRBV12-3/TRBV12-4 | many | CASSFNHGEQYF | TGTGCCAGCAGTTTTAACCACGGCGAGCAGTACTTC
TRBJ2-1 | - | TRBV5-1 | many | CASSLGSEGYNEQFF | TGCGCCAGCAGCTTGGGGTCAGAAGGGTACAATGAGCAGTTCTTC
TRBJ2-2 | - | TRBV11-2 | few | CASSLDFSPFSSSAENTGELFF | TGTGCCAGCAGCTTAGATTTCTCTCCCTTTTCCAGTAGTGCAGAGAACACCGGGGAGCTGTTTTTT